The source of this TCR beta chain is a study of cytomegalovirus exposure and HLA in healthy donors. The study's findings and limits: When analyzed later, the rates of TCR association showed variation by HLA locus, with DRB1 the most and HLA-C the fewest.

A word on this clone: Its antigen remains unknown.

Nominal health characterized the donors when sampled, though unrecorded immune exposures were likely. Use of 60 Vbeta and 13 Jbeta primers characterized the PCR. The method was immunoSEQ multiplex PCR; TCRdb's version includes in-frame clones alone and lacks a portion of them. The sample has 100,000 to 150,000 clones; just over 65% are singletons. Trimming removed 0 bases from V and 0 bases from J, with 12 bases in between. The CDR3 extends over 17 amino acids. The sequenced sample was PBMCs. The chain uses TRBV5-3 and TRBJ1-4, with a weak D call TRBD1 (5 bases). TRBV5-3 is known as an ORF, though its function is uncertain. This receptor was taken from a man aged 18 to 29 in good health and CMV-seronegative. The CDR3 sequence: CARSLGGKYATNEKLFF. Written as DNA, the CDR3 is TGTGCCAGAAGCTTGGGGGGCAAGTATGCAACTAATGAAAAACTGTTTTTT.